Presented here are 9 T cell receptor beta chains from one specimen sequenced in a study of beta chain features in type 1 diabetes. Study results and caveats: There was a moderate but significant shortening of TCRB CDR3s in all four CD4+ subsets of Type 1 diabetes patients.

The antigens these receptors bind are not known. The sequenced template was cDNA made from the entire isolated RNA. Assay used: immunoSEQ multiplex PCR; TCRdb lists only in-frame clones, some missing. This table has about 260,000 clones, about a fifth appearing once. The sequencing input was naive CD4+ T cells from blood. The receptor set was obtained from a woman between 40 and 50 years old with type 1 diabetes.

The gene calls are TRBV7-2 and TRBJ2-5, with D possibly matching TRBD2 (5 bases). V lost 3 bases, J lost 1 base, and 9 bases lay in between. The CDR3 covers 14 residues. Germline-derived CDR1 and CDR2 are SGHTA and FQGNSA. The CDR3 protein is CASSFQDSQETQYF. CDR3 DNA: TGTGCCAGCAGCTTCCAGGACTCCCAAGAGACCCAGTACTTC.

This clone appeared a few times. This chain uses TRBV6-6 with TRBJ1-1; a weak D match, TRBD1 (6 bases). This CDR3 has 13 residues. V gave up 6 bases and J gave up 1 base, with 9 bases separating them. Germline loops: CDR1 MNHNY, CDR2 SVGAGI (reference sequence). The CDR3 spells CASRRTANTEAFF. CDR3 coding DNA: TGTGCCAGCAGGAGGACAGCGAACACTGAAGCTTTCTTT.

The chain is built from TRBV6-6 and TRBJ2-7, with D maybe TRBD1 (6 bases). Per germline, CDR1 MNHNY and CDR2 SVGAGI (reference sequence). This CDR3 comprises 15 residues. Trimming left V 6 bases short and J 0 bases short, with 15 bases between. CDR3 in DNA: TGTGCCAGCAGGTTCTCCCGGGACAACTCCTACGAGCAGTACTTC. This encodes CASRFSRDNSYEQYF.

This chain connects TRBV11-2 to TRBJ2-2; 13 positions agree with TRBD2. The J segment lost 6 bases and the V segment lost 4 bases, leaving 2 bases of the junction unmatched. CDR3 length: 15 amino acids. Germline loops: CDR1 SGHAT, CDR2 FQNNGV. This CDR3 reads CASSWTSGSPGELFF. The CDR3 nucleotides read TGTGCCAGCAGCTGGACTAGCGGGAGCCCCGGGGAGCTGTTTTTT. Complete variable domain (other parts from reference TRBV11-2 and TRBJ2-2): EAGVAQSPRYKIIEKRQSVAFWCNPISGHATLYWYQQILGQGPKLLIQFQNNGVVDDSQLPKDRFSAERLKGVDSTLKIQPAKLEDSAVYLCASSWTSGSPGELFFGEGSRLTVL.

The CDR3 nucleotides are TGTGCCTGGAGTGTACAAAGGGGCGAGCAGTACTTC. Residues: CAWSVQRGEQYF. The V and J genes are TRBV30 and TRBJ2-7; D might be TRBD1 (5 bases). Trimming shortened V by 0 bases and J by 6 bases, and 9 bases separated the two germline ends. The CDR3 totals 12 residues. CDR1 GTSNPN and CDR2 SVGIG come from the germline V gene (reference sequence).

This clone was found a few times. This chain connects TRBV5-6 to TRBJ2-5, with 7 nucleotides matching TRBD2. Germline trimming cut 0 bases from V and 7 bases from J; bases unmatched to any gene: 15. Germline CDR1 reads SGHDT; CDR2 reads YYEEEE. This CDR3 contains 17 residues. The CDR3 region has the DNA TGTGCCAGCAGCTTGGGGTCCCCCCAGCTCCCGGGGGGGACCCAGTACTTC. This sequence encodes CASSLGSPQLPGGTQYF.

This chain joins TRBV9 and TRBJ2-7, with 8 bases aligning to TRBD2. The CDR3 spans 18 residues. J lost 3 bases, V lost 0 bases, and 14 bases had no gene match. The germline V gene encodes CDR1 SGDLS and CDR2 YYNGEE. Here the CDR3 reads CASSVGLRGLGVDYEQYF. In DNA, the CDR3 is TGTGCCAGCAGCGTAGGACTGAGGGGACTAGGGGTTGACTACGAGCAGTACTTC.

The chain employs TRBV13 and TRBJ2-6, with 8 nucleotides matching TRBD1. Germline V lookup: CDR1 PRHDT, CDR2 FYEKMQ (reference sequence). This CDR3 has 19 residues. V lost 1 base, J lost 0 bases, and 8 bases stayed unmatched. The DNA for the CDR3 is TGTGCCAGCAGCTTAGTCTGGGACAGGCCTAGCTCTGGGGCCAACGTCCTGACTTTC. This encodes CASSLVWDRPSSGANVLTF.

The rearrangement joins TRBV6-5 to TRBJ2-7; 14 bases map to TRBD2. This CDR3 spans 14 amino acids. Per germline, CDR1 MNHEY and CDR2 SVGAGI. The CDR3 loop reads CASSSPGTSGSYVV. Here the CDR3 DNA reads TGTGCCAGCAGTTCCCCGGGGACTAGCGGGAGTTACGTGGTC.